The rows below give T cell receptor beta chains drawn from one sample of a study of blood T cells in healthy people across ages. TCRdb reprocessed the 5' RACE reads with MiXCR, giving one entry per CDR3 protein. The sample lists around 1,000,000 distinct CDR3 sequences, roughly two fifths occurring once. The sample consisted of blood. These receptors all come from a young man in good health. Each CDR3 is given with its conserved first and last residue. Each record gives: D gene, V gene, clone size, J gene, CDR3 DNA, CDR3 protein. D genes are given only for firm matches. Clone size is not always given. Where it is, it says once, few, many or a class for expanded clones.

.,TRBV9,.,TRBJ1-2,TGTGCCAGCAGCGTCAGGGACTCACGTAATGGCTACACCTTC,CASSVRDSRNGYTF
.,TRBV5-1,many,TRBJ1-5,TGCGCCAGCAGCCCCAGCGGGGAGCGGGGTCAGCCCCAGCATTTT,CASSPSGERGQPQHF
TRBD2,TRBV11-1,few,TRBJ2-1,TGTGCCAGCAGCGAGGGACTAGTTGGGAACAATGAGCAGTTCTTC,CASSEGLVGNNEQFF
.,TRBV4-1,.,TRBJ2-3,TGCGCCAGCAGCCGGGTATCAGGGGCCCTCACAGATACGCAGTATTTT,CASSRVSGALTDTQYF
.,TRBV12-3/TRBV12-4,few,TRBJ2-3,TGTGCCAGCAGTTTAAACGGGGCCACAGATACGCAGTATTTT,CASSLNGATDTQYF
.,TRBV10-3,.,TRBJ1-2,TGTGCCTCGTTTTCCAGTAACTATGGCTACACCTTC,CASFSSNYGYTF
.,TRBV6-5,.,TRBJ1-1,TGTGCCAGCAGGCGTGCCTTGACAGACACTGAAGCTTTCTTT,CASRRALTDTEAFF
.,TRBV12-3/TRBV12-4,.,TRBJ1-2,TGTGCCAGCAGTGACGAGGGGACCTACTATGGCTACACCTTC,CASSDEGTYYGYTF
TRBD2,TRBV12-3/TRBV12-4,.,TRBJ2-3,TGTGCCAGCATTTCTAGCGGGGGCCTTTACACAGATACGCAGTATTTT,CASISSGGLYTDTQYF
.,TRBV20-1,many,TRBJ2-7,TGCAGCCCAGTGAATGCAGTCAGGGGAAGCGAGCAGTACTTC,CSPVNAVRGSEQYF
.,TRBV20-1,.,TRBJ1-2,TGCAGTGCTAGTAGACAGGACTATGGCTACACCTTC,CSASRQDYGYTF
TRBD1,TRBV12-3/TRBV12-4,.,TRBJ2-1,TGTGCCAGCAGTTTTTCCGGGACAGGGTGGAGGAATGAGCAGTTCTTC,CASSFSGTGWRNEQFF
TRBD1,TRBV6-5,few,TRBJ2-7,TGTGCCAGCAGACCGGGACAGGGGGTCGTCGAGCAGTACTTC,CASRPGQGVVEQYF
TRBD1,TRBV29-1,many,TRBJ1-2,TGCAGCGTTCGGACAGGTGGTGGCTACACCTTC,CSVRTGGGYTF
.,TRBV7-6,.,TRBJ1-1,TGTGCCTGCAGCTCGCCACAGTCCACTGAAGCTTTCTTT,CACSSPQSTEAFF
.,TRBV7-2,.,TRBJ1-5,TGTGCCAGCAGCTTAGGCATGAATAGCAATCAGCCCCAGCATTTT,CASSLGMNSNQPQHF
.,TRBV5-6,.,TRBJ2-7,TGTGCCAGCAGCTCCCGAGTTGGGGTCTACGAGCAGTACTTC,CASSSRVGVYEQYF
TRBD1,TRBV6-2/TRBV6-3,.,TRBJ1-2,TGTGCCAGCAGTTACCCCCGGACAGGGTCTGCGGCGGGAGGCTACACCTTC,CASSYPRTGSAAGGYTF
.,TRBV4-3,once,TRBJ1-3,TGCGCCAGCAGCCAACAGGGCTCTGGAAACACCATATATTTT,CASSQQGSGNTIYF
TRBD2,TRBV29-1,.,TRBJ2-7,TGCAGCGTGGGGGGGAGACAGAAATACGAGCAGTACTTC,CSVGGRQKYEQYF
.,TRBV6-6,.,TRBJ1-5,TGTGCCTGCAGTTATTCCAATCAGCCCCAGCATTTT,CACSYSNQPQHF
.,TRBV9,.,TRBJ1-1,TGTGCCAGCAGCGTAGGACTGGGGGAGAACACTGAAGCTTTCTTT,CASSVGLGENTEAFF
.,TRBV6-1,.,TRBJ2-3,TGTGCCAGCAGTGGTGAGGCGGCGGACACAGATACGCAGTATTTT,CASSGEAADTDTQYF
.,TRBV9,.,TRBJ1-6,TGTGCCAGCAGCGTAGATTCCCGGTCACCCCTCCACTTT,CASSVDSRSPLHF
.,TRBV29-1,few,TRBJ1-2,TGCAGCGTATTACAGGAAGGGGCTGAGGGCTACACCTTC,CSVLQEGAEGYTF
.,TRBV5-6,.,TRBJ2-1,TGTGCCAGCAACTTGCCCGGGCCCAATGAGCAGTTCTTC,CASNLPGPNEQFF
.,TRBV4-1,few,TRBJ1-5,TGCGCCAGCAGCCCCAGGGTTTCAAGCAATCAGCCCCAGCATTTT,CASSPRVSSNQPQHF
.,TRBV12-3/TRBV12-4,.,TRBJ2-3,TGTACCAGCAGCCCAGGTTTGAGCCCCACAGATACGCAGTATTTT,CTSSPGLSPTDTQYF
TRBD1,TRBV18,.,TRBJ1-1,TGTGCCAGCTCACCAGAATCAGGGGGTGTCGACACTGAAGCTTTCTTT,CASSPESGGVDTEAFF
.,TRBV25-1,many,TRBJ2-7,TGTGCCAGCAGTGGTCCAGGTCCCTACGAGCAGTACTTC,CASSGPGPYEQYF
.,TRBV12-3/TRBV12-4,.,TRBJ1-1,TGTGCCGGCAGTTTACCGCAGACTGAAGCTTTCTTT,CAGSLPQTEAFF
.,TRBV7-9,few,TRBJ2-1,TGTGCCAGCCTCCAATCCCCGAAGAGCTCCTACAATGAGCAGTTCTTC,CASLQSPKSSYNEQFF
.,TRBV6-2/TRBV6-3,.,TRBJ1-5,TGTGCCAGCAGTTACCAGGGGATTAGCAATCAGCCCCAGCATTTT,CASSYQGISNQPQHF
.,TRBV12-5,.,TRBJ2-7,TGTGCTAGTGTTGCCGGGACCACCTACGAGCAGTACTTC,CASVAGTTYEQYF
.,TRBV24-1,few,TRBJ2-5,TGTGCCACCAGTGATCCTGCTAGTCTTCTAGGGTCAGAGACCCAGTACTTC,CATSDPASLLGSETQYF
TRBD1,TRBV20-1,few,TRBJ1-1,TGCAGCGCTAGTGGGACAGGGGGCACTGAAGCTTTCTTT,CSASGTGGTEAFF
.,TRBV11-2,.,TRBJ1-2,TGTGCCAGCAGCCTCACGACGGACTATGGCTACACCTTC,CASSLTTDYGYTF
.,TRBV20-1,.,TRBJ1-1,TGCAGTGGGTTAAGAGGCGGGGCTGAAGCTTTCTTT,CSGLRGGAEAFF
.,TRBV4-1,.,TRBJ1-2,TGCGCCAGCAGCCAAGAGGCCAGGGAAAACTATGGCTACACCTTC,CASSQEARENYGYTF
TRBD1,TRBV27,once,TRBJ2-4,TGTGCCAGCAGTCCAATGACAGGGGGCCTTGAGCTCCATGAGCAGTACTTC,CASSPMTGGLELHEQYF
TRBD1,TRBV24-1,few,TRBJ2-1,TGTGCCACCAGTGATGAGGCCGGGACAGGGGGCGATGAGCAGTTCTTC,CATSDEAGTGGDEQFF